This T cell receptor beta chain was profiled in a study of blood T cells in healthy people across ages. General study findings and limits: Per million T cells, the diversity of TCR beta decreased roughly linearly as age advanced.

This clonotype appeared a single time. Its matching antigen is unknown. Being one base from a much bigger clone, this may be a read error. Looked up from germline, CDR1 is SGHTA and CDR2 is FQGTGA. This CDR3 comprises 15 residues. Together with a sample-barcoded 5' primer, a J-beta primer mix was included in a second PCR lasting roughly 6 to 12 cycles. The authors tagged each cDNA molecule using a template-switch adaptor with 12 random nucleotides. MiXCR was run by TCRdb on the 5' RACE reads, yielding one entry per CDR3 protein. The sample has hundreds of thousands of distinct CDR3 sequences, 52% seen once.

This chain uses TRBV7-3 with TRBJ2-1; D remains unclear. The receptor was isolated from an elderly woman in good health. The sample comprised blood. CDR3 sequence: CASSTQDHSYNERFF. The CDR3 nucleotides are TGTGCCAGCAGCACCCAAGACCACTCCTACAATGAGCGGTTCTTC.